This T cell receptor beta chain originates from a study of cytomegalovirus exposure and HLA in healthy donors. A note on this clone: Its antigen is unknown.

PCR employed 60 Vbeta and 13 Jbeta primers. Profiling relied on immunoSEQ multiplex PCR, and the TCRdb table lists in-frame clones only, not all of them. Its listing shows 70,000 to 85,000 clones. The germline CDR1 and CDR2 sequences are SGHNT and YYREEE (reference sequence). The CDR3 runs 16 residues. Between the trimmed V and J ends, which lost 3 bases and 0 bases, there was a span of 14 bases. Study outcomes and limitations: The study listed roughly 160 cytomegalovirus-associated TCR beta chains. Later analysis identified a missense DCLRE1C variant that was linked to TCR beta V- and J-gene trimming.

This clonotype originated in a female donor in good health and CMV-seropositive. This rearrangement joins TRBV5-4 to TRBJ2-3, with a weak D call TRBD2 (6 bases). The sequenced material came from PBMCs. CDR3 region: CASSWRGRPSTDTQYF. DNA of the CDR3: TGTGCCAGCAGCTGGAGGGGACGGCCTAGCACAGATACGCAGTATTTT. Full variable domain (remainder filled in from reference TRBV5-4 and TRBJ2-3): ETGVTQSPTHLIKTRGQQVTLRCSSQSGHNTVSWYQQALGQGPQFIFQYYREEENGRGNFPPRFSGLQFPNYSSELNVNALELDDSALYLCASSWRGRPSTDTQYFGPGTRLTVL.